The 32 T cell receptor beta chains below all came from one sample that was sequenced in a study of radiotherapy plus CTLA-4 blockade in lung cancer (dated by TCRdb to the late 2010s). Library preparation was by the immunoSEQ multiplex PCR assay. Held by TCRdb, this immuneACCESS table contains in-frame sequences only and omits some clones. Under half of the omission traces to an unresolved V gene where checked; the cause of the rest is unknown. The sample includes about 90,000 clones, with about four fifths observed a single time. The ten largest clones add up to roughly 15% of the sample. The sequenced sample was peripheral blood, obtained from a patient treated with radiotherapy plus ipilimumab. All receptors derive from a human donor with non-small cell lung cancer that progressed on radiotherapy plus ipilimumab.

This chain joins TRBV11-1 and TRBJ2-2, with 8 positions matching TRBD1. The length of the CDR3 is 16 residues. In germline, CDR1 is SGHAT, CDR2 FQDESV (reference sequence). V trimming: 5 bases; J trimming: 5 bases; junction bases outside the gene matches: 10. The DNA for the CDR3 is TGTGCCAGCAGCGTGAGGGGACAGGCTGGGACCGGGGAGCTGTTTTTT. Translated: CASSVRGQAGTGELFF.

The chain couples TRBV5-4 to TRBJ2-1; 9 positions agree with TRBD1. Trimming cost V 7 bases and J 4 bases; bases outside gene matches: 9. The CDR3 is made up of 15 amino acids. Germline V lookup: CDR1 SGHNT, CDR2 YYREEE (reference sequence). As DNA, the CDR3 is TGTGCCAGCTCCTCGGGACAGGGAGATTACAATGAGCAGTTCTTC. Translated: CASSSGQGDYNEQFF.

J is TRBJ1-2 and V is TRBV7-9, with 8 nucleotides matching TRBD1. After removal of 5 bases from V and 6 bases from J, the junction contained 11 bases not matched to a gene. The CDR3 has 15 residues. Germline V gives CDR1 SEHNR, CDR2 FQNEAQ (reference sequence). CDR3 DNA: TGTGCCAGCAGCCCCTCGGGGGACAGGCGAAATGGCTACACCTTC. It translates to CASSPSGDRRNGYTF.

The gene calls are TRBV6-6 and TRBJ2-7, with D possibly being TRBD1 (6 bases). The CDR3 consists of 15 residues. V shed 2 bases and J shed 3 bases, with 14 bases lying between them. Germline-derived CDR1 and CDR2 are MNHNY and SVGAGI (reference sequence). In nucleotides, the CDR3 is TGTGCCAGCAGTTACGACAGGACCCGAATCTACGAGCAGTACTTC. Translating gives CASSYDRTRIYEQYF.

CDR3 sequence reads: CASSPNSGRDTQYF. CDR3 DNA sequence: TGTGCCAGCAGTCCTAATAGCGGGAGAGATACGCAGTATTTT. This chain links TRBV6-5 with TRBJ2-3; 9 bases fit TRBD2. The germline CDR1 and CDR2 sequences are MNHEY and SVGAGI. The CDR3 is 14 residues long. The J segment lost 5 bases and the V segment lost 5 bases, leaving 5 bases of the junction unmatched.

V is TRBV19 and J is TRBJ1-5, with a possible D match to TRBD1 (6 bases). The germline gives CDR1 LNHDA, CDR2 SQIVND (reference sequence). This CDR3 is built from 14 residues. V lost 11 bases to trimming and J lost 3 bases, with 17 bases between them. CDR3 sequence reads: CASGHTAFNQPQHF. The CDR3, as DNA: TGTGCCTCGGGACATACTGCCTTCAATCAGCCCCAGCATTTT.

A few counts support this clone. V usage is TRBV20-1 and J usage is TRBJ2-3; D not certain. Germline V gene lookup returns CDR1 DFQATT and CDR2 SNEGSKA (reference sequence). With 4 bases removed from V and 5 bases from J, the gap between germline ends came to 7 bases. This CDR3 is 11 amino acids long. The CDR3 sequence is CSAIKVDTQYF. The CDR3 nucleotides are TGCAGTGCTATTAAGGTAGATACGCAGTATTTT.

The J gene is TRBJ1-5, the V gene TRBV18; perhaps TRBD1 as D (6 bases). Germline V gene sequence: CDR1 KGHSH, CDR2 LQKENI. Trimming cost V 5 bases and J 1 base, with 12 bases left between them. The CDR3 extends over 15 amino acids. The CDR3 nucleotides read TGTGCCAGCTCAGGGGGCAGGGAAAGCAATCAGCCCCAGCATTTT. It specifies CASSGGRESNQPQHF. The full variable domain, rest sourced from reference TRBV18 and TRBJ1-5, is NAGVMQNPRHLVRRRGQEARLRCSPMKGHSHVYWYRQLPEEGLKFMVYLQKENIIDESGMPKERFSAEFPKEGPSILRIQQVVRGDSAAYFCASSGGRESNQPQHFGDGTRLSIL.

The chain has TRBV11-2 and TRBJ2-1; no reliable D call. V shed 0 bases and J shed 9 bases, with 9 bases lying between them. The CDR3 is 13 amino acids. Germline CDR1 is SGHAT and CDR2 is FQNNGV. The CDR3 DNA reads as TGTGCCAGCAGCTTAGATCATACGAGTGAGCAGTTCTTC. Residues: CASSLDHTSEQFF. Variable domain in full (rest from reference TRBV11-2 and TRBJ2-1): EAGVAQSPRYKIIEKRQSVAFWCNPISGHATLYWYQQILGQGPKLLIQFQNNGVVDDSQLPKDRFSAERLKGVDSTLKIQPAKLEDSAVYLCASSLDHTSEQFFGPGTRLTVL.

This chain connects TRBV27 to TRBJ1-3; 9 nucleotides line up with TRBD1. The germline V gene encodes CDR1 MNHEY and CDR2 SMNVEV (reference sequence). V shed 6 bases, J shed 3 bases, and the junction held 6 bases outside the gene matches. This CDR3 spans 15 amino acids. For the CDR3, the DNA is TGTGCCAGCAGCTCCAGGACAGGGGATGGAAACACCATATATTTT. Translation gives CASSSRTGDGNTIYF.

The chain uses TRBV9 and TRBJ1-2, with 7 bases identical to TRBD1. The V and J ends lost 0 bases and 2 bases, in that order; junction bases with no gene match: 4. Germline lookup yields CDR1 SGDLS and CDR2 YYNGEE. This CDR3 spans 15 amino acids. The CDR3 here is CASSVAPGGNYGYTF. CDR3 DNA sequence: TGTGCCAGCAGCGTAGCTCCAGGGGGGAACTATGGCTACACCTTC.

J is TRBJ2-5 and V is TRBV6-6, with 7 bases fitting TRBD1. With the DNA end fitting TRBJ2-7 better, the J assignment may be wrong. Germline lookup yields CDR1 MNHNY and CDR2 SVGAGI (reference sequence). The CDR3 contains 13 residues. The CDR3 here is CASSPTGLYEQYF. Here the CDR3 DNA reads TGTGCCAGCAGTCCGACAGGGCTCTACGAGCAGTACTTC.

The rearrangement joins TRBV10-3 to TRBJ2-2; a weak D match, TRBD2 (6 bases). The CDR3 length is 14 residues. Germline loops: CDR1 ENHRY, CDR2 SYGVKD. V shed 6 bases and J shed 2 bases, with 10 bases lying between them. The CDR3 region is CAISPGLNTGELFF. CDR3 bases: TGTGCCATCAGCCCGGGACTTAACACCGGGGAGCTGTTTTTT.

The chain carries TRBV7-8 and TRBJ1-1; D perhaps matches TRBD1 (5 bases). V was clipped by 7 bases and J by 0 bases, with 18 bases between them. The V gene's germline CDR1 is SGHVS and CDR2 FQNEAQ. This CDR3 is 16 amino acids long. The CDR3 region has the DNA TGTGCCAGCATGAGTTCTTGGGCAGGGTTGAACACTGAAGCTTTCTTT. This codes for CASMSSWAGLNTEAFF.

In DNA, the CDR3 is TGCGCCAGCAGCCCTCGGGGTGACTATGGCTACACCTTC. Its protein product is CASSPRGDYGYTF. The genes are TRBV4-3 and TRBJ1-2; no firm D call. Trimming stripped 4 bases from V and 3 bases from J, with 9 bases between. This CDR3 is built from 13 residues. Per germline, CDR1 LGHNA and CDR2 YSLEER.

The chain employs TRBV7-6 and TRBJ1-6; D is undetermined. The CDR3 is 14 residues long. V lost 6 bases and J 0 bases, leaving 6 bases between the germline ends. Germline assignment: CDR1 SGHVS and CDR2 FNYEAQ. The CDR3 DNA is TGTGCCAGCAGTTTGAGCTCCTATAATTCACCCCTCCACTTT. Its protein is CASSLSSYNSPLHF. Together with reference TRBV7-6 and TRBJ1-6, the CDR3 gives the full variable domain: GAGVSQSPRYKVTKRGQDVALRCDPISGHVSLYWYRQALGQGPEFLTYFNYEAQQDKSGLPNDRFSAERPEGSISTLTIQRTEQRDSAMYRCASSLSSYNSPLHFGNGTRLTVT.

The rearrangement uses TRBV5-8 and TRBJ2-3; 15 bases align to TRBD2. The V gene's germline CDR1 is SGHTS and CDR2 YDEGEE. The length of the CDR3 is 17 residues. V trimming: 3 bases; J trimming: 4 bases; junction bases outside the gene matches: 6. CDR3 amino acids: CASSSGLAGGMADTQYF. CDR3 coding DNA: TGTGCCAGCAGCTCTGGACTAGCGGGGGGGATGGCAGATACGCAGTATTTT.

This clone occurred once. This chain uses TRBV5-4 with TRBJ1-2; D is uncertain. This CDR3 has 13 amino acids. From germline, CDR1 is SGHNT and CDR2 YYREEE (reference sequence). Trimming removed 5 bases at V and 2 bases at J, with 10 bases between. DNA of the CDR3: TGTGCCAGCAGTCCTGACAAGAACTATGGCTACACCTTC. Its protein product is CASSPDKNYGYTF.

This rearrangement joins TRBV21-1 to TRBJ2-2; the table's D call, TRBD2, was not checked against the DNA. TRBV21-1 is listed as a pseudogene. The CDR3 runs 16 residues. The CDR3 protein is CASSKGNSGGSGELFF. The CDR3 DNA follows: TGTGCCAGCAGCAAAGGGAACAGCGGGGGCTCTGGGGAGCTGTTTTTT.

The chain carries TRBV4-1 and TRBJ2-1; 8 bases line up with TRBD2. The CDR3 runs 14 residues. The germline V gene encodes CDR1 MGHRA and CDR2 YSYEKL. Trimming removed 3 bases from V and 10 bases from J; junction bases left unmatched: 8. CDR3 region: CASSHEAGEGEQFF. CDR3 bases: TGCGCCAGCAGCCATGAAGCGGGGGAGGGGGAGCAGTTCTTC.

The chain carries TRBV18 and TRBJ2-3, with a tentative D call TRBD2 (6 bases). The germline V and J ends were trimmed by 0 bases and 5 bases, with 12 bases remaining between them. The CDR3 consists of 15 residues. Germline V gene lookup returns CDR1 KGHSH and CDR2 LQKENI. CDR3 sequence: CASSPPGGARDTQYF. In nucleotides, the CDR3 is TGTGCCAGCTCACCACCCGGGGGAGCTAGAGATACGCAGTATTTT. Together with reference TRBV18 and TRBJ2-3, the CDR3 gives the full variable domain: NAGVMQNPRHLVRRRGQEARLRCSPMKGHSHVYWYRQLPEEGLKFMVYLQKENIIDESGMPKERFSAEFPKEGPSILRIQQVVRGDSAAYFCASSPPGGARDTQYFGPGTRLTVL.

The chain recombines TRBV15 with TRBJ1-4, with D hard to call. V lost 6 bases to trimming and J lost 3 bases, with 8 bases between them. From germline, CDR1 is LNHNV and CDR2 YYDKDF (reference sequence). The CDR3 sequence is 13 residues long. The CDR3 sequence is CATSLDPNEKLFF. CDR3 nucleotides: TGTGCCACCAGTCTAGATCCTAATGAAAAACTGTTTTTT.

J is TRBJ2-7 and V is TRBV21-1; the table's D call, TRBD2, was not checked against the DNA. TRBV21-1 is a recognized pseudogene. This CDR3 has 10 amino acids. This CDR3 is CASSLYEQYF. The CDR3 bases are TGTGCCAGCAGCTTATACGAGCAGTACTTC.

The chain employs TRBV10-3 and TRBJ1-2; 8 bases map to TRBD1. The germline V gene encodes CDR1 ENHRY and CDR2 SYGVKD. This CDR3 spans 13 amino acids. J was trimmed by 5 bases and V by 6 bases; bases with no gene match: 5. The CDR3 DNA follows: TGTGCCATCAGCCGGGGACAGGATTATGGCTACACCTTC. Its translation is CAISRGQDYGYTF.

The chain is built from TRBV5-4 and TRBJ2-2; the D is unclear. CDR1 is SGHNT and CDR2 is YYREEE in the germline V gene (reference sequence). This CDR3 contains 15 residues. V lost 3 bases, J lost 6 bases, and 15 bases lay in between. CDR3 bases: TGTGCCAGCAGCTCCCTGGCGCATGGGGCCGGGGAGCTGTTTTTT. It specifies CASSSLAHGAGELFF.

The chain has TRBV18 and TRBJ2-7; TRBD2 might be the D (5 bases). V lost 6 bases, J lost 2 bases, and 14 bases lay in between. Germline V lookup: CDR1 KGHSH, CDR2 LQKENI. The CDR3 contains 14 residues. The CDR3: CASSRLQRTYEQYF. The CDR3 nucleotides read TGTGCCAGCTCCCGGCTGCAGCGGACCTACGAGCAGTACTTC.

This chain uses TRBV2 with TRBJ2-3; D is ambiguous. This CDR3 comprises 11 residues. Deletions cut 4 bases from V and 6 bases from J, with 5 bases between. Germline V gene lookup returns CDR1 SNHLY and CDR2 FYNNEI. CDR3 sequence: CASSVMDTQYF. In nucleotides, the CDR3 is TGTGCCAGCAGTGTAATGGATACGCAGTATTTT.

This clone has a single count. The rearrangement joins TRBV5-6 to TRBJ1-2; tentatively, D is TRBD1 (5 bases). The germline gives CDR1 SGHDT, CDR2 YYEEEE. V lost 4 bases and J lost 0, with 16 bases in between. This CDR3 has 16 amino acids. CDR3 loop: CASSLSDRISNYGYTF. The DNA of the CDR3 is TGTGCCAGCAGCCTCTCAGACAGAATATCTAACTATGGCTACACCTTC.

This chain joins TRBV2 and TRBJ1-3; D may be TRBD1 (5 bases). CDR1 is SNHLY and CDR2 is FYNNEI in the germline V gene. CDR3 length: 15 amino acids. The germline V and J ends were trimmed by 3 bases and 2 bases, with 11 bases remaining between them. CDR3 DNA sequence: TGTGCCAGCAGTGACTCTGGGGCGCCTGGAAACACCATATATTTT. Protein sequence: CASSDSGAPGNTIYF.

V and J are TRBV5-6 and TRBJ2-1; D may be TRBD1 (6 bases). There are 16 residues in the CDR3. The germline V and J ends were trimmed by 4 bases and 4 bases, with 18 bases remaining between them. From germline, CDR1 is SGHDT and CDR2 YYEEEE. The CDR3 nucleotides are TGTGCCAGCAGCCTCCTGTTAGGGACACATTACAATGAGCAGTTCTTC. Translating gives CASSLLLGTHYNEQFF.

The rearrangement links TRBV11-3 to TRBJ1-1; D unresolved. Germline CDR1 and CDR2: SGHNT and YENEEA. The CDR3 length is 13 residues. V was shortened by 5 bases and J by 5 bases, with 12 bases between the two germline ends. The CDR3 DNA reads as TGTGCCAGCAGCCTCTCGGGCTTTACTGAAGCTTTCTTT. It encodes CASSLSGFTEAFF.

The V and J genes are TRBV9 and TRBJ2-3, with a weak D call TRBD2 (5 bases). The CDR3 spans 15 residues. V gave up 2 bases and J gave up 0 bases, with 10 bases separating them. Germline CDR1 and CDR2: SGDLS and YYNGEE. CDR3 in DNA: TGTGCCAGCAGCGTCGGACTTGAAAGCACAGATACGCAGTATTTT. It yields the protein CASSVGLESTDTQYF.